Below are 16 T cell receptor beta chains sequenced from a single sample in a study of T cell repertoires in cytomegalovirus infection. The antigens of these receptors remain unknown. Each CDR3 protein is one row after TCRdb ran MiXCR on the reads. The table includes about 830,000 distinct CDR3 sequences, about 30% detected once. The specimen comprised cultured CD8+ T cells from PBMCs, sampled from culture after CMV antigen stimulation. These receptors all stem from a human donor in good health (CMV status not recorded). Some clones in this sample may be carry-over from other donors' samples.

The gene calls are TRBV20-1 and TRBJ1-2; maybe TRBD1 (6 bases). Trimming left V 2 bases short and J 4 bases short, with 11 bases between. The CDR3 spans 13 residues. The germline V gene has CDR1 DFQATT and CDR2 SNEGSKA (reference sequence). The CDR3 DNA sequence: TGCAGTGCTAGACTACGACAGGTCTATGGCTACACCTTC. Encoded protein: CSARLRQVYGYTF.

This clonotype was seen more than once but under ten times. The chain's CDR3 is CASSFGSGGTYEQYF. The CDR3 DNA follows: TGTGCCAGCAGTTTTGGGAGCGGGGGGACCTACGAGCAGTACTTC. This chain connects TRBV12-3 or TRBV12-4 to TRBJ2-7; TRBD2 aligns across 9 bases. The CDR3 has 15 amino acids. Trimming at V came to 3 bases and at J to 2 bases, leaving 5 bases not matched to a gene.

V gene TRBV4-3 combines with J gene TRBJ2-1, with D perhaps TRBD2 (5 bases). CDR3 size: 16 residues. V was trimmed by 1 base and J by 5 bases, leaving 15 bases between them. Germline V gene data show CDR1 as LGHNA and CDR2 as YSLEER. This CDR3 is CASSQVHGLAHNEQFF. For the CDR3, the DNA is TGCGCCAGCAGCCAAGTCCATGGTCTAGCACACAATGAGCAGTTCTTC.

Here the CDR3 DNA reads TGTGCCAGCAGCTTGGGGACAGAAATTAATGAAAAACTGTTTTTT. Its translation is CASSLGTEINEKLFF. The chain is built from TRBV11-1 and TRBJ1-4; 7 nucleotides align to TRBD1. The CDR3 loop spans 15 amino acids. Per the germline V gene, CDR1 is SGHAT and CDR2 is FQDESV (reference sequence). V was pared by 3 bases and J by 4 bases, with 5 bases of the junction left unmatched.

The table lists this clonotype with a few counts. This chain links TRBV12-3 or TRBV12-4 with TRBJ2-7, with 10 bases aligning to TRBD1. The junction had 8 bases not matched to a gene; V was cut back by 4 bases and J by 5 bases. This CDR3 is built from 15 residues. The CDR3 region has the DNA TGTGCCAGCAGTTCGTCCGGGACAGGGGTGAACGAGCAGTACTTC. This translates into CASSSSGTGVNEQYF.

The chain carries TRBV28 and TRBJ2-3, with D uncertain. Germline CDR1 MDHEN, CDR2 SYDVKM. The germline V and J ends were trimmed by 7 bases and 0 bases, with 14 bases remaining between them. This CDR3 is built from 15 residues. Written as DNA, the CDR3 is TGTGCCAGCAACCATGACGCTGCTAGCACAGATACGCAGTATTTT. Protein product: CASNHDAASTDTQYF.

The rearrangement links TRBV5-1 to TRBJ1-1, with 10 positions matching TRBD1. The CDR3 has 15 residues. CDR1 and CDR2 (germline): SGHRS, YFSETQ. V lost 7 bases and J lost 1; bases outside the gene matches: 7. In DNA, the CDR3 is TGCGCCAGCGAAAGGACAGGGGGGAAGAACACTGAAGCTTTCTTT. This encodes CASERTGGKNTEAFF.

The chain couples TRBV18 to TRBJ2-7, with 8 bases fitting TRBD2. From germline, CDR1 is KGHSH and CDR2 LQKENI. Germline trimming cut 5 bases from V and 5 bases from J; bases unmatched to any gene: 11. CDR3 length equals 15 residues. The CDR3 DNA follows: TGTGCCAGCTCAGCAGAGCGGGGGACTGTCAACGAGCAGTACTTC. Amino acids: CASSAERGTVNEQYF.

This clonotype turned up a few times. The rearrangement uses TRBV6-5 and TRBJ1-4; D gene uncertain. V was cut by 2 bases and J by 8 bases, with 15 bases left in between. CDR3 length: 15 residues. CDR1 and CDR2 (germline): MNHEY, SVGAGI. CDR3 sequence reads: CASSYTSGWREKLFF. DNA for the CDR3: TGTGCCAGCAGTTACACTTCGGGTTGGAGAGAAAAACTGTTTTTT.

This chain uses TRBV6-1 with TRBJ1-5; D is perhaps TRBD1 (6 bases). This CDR3 has 17 amino acids. Per germline, CDR1 MNHNS and CDR2 SASEGT. V dropped 3 bases and J dropped 0 bases, with 15 bases sitting between them. CDR3: CASSDPGGAYSNQPQHF. The CDR3 DNA reads as TGTGCCAGCAGTGATCCCGGGGGGGCGTATAGCAATCAGCCCCAGCATTTT.

The chain recombines TRBV24-1 with TRBJ1-2; D remains ambiguous. The CDR3 extends over 13 amino acids. The germline CDR1 and CDR2 sequences are KGHDR and SFDVKD. V lost 4 bases and J 4 bases, leaving 9 bases between the germline ends. The CDR3 here is CATSDDPFYGYTF. CDR3 DNA: TGTGCCACCAGTGACGATCCATTCTATGGCTACACCTTC.

With regard to this clonotype: One end of the junction is discordant with germline, which a read error may explain. CDR3 DNA sequence: TGTGCCAACAGCCCGGGGGAGGGGCAGCCCCAGCATTTT. This codes for CANSPGEGQPQHF. This chain joins TRBV7-9 and TRBJ1-5, with a possible D match to TRBD1 (5 bases). Germline V CDR1 and CDR2: SEHNR, FQNEAQ (reference sequence). The CDR3 is 13 residues long.

This clonotype was counted many times. This chain uses TRBV7-2 with TRBJ2-7; 7 bases are shared with TRBD2. V lost 4 bases, J lost 5 bases, and 8 bases stayed unmatched. Germline CDR1 SGHTA, CDR2 FQGNSA. This CDR3 comprises 14 residues. The CDR3 sequence is CASSSSTGRNEQYF. The CDR3 bases are TGTGCCAGCAGCTCCTCGACCGGGAGGAACGAGCAGTACTTC.

This clonotype was observed a handful of times. This chain connects TRBV12-3 or TRBV12-4 to TRBJ2-1; D possibly corresponds to TRBD2 (6 bases). Trimming left V 5 bases short and J 5 bases short, with 13 bases between. CDR3 length equals 14 residues. The CDR3 DNA reads as TGTGCCAGCAGTACAAGCGGGCTGCACAATGAGCAGTTCTTC. This gives the protein CASSTSGLHNEQFF.

The chain uses TRBV10-3 and TRBJ2-1; the match to TRBD2 covers 8 bases. Trimming at V came to 4 bases and at J to 6 bases, leaving 8 bases not matched to a gene. Germline loops: CDR1 ENHRY, CDR2 SYGVKD. The length of the CDR3 is 15 residues. CDR3: CAISAPGLGPNEQFF. In DNA form, the CDR3 reads TGTGCCATCAGTGCGCCGGGACTAGGACCCAATGAGCAGTTCTTC.

Only a few counts were recorded for this clonotype. The V call is TRBV6-8, the J call TRBJ2-7; D is perhaps TRBD1 (5 bases). The germline gives CDR1 MNHGY, CDR2 SAAAGT. Trimming stripped 5 bases from V and 4 bases from J, with 21 bases between. The CDR3 loop spans 16 amino acids. The CDR3 spells CASSMGWGGSFYEQYF. For the CDR3, the DNA is TGTGCCAGCAGTATGGGGTGGGGCGGCTCCTTTTACGAGCAGTACTTC.